A single sample gave rise to the 19 T cell receptor beta chains below, sequenced in a study of T cell responses to AZD1222 COVID-19 vaccine. Repertoires were generated with immunoSEQ multiplex PCR, while TCRdb's copy carries only in-frame clones and drops some. The sample has 100,000 to 150,000 clones, more than 80% seen once; the top ten hold approximately 4.4%. Sequencing was performed on peripheral blood, taken 28 days after the second AZD1222 dose. The receptors stem from an adult who received the AZD1222 COVID-19 vaccine.

For this clone: This same CDR3 is encoded by further DNA sequences in the sample. The rearrangement links TRBV20-1 to TRBJ2-5; no reliable D call. The CDR3 is made up of 11 amino acids. Germline-derived CDR1 and CDR2 are DFQATT and SNEGSKA (reference sequence). Trimming left V 1 base short and J 5 bases short, with 5 bases between. The CDR3 DNA reads TGCAGTGCTAGAGGTTCTGAGACCCAGTACTTC. It yields the protein CSARGSETQYF.

V gene TRBV6-2 or TRBV6-3 combines with J gene TRBJ2-7; a possible D gene is TRBD1 (6 bases). This CDR3 contains 13 residues. CDR1 is MNHEY and CDR2 is SVGEGT in the germline V gene. The V and J ends lost 5 bases and 2 bases respectively, with 10 bases between them. The chain's CDR3 is CASSTRTAYEQYF. The CDR3 DNA sequence: TGTGCCAGCAGTACCCGGACAGCCTACGAGCAGTACTTC.

This clone was seen a single time. The gene calls are TRBV7-3 and TRBJ2-5, with TRBD2 identical over 8 bases. Looked up from germline, CDR1 is SGHTA and CDR2 is FQGTGA. The J segment lost 5 bases and the V segment lost 5 bases, leaving 7 bases of the junction unmatched. CDR3 length equals 14 residues. The CDR3 region is CASSHNSGAETQYF. In DNA, the CDR3 is TGTGCCAGCAGCCATAATAGCGGGGCTGAGACCCAGTACTTC.

The chain is built from TRBV4-1 and TRBJ1-5; D gene unclear. With 0 bases removed from V and 7 bases from J, the gap between germline ends came to 13 bases. CDR1 MGHRA and CDR2 YSYEKL come from the germline V gene. The CDR3 covers 15 residues. The CDR3 here is CASSQDSSTRQPQHF. The CDR3 nucleotides are TGCGCCAGCAGCCAAGACTCCTCCACCCGCCAGCCCCAGCATTTT.

This chain uses TRBV5-1 with TRBJ2-5, with D possibly TRBD2 on 7 matching bases. In germline, CDR1 is SGHRS, CDR2 YFSETQ. This CDR3 spans 14 amino acids. V was trimmed by 4 bases and J by 5 bases, leaving 15 bases between them. CDR3 region: CASSPRGAQETQYF. In DNA, the CDR3 is TGCGCCAGCAGCCCTCGGGGGGCCCAGGAGACCCAGTACTTC.

CDR3 protein: CASRPTGITGELFF. The CDR3 DNA reads as TGTGCCAGCAGGCCGACAGGGATCACCGGGGAGCTGTTTTTT. The chain joins TRBV2 to TRBJ2-2; 7 bases agree with TRBD1. Per germline, CDR1 SNHLY and CDR2 FYNNEI. V dropped 6 bases and J dropped 4; count of bases not matched to a gene: 5. This CDR3 has 14 residues.

The chain recombines TRBV6-2 or TRBV6-3 with TRBJ1-6, with 9 nucleotides matching TRBD1. Looked up from germline, CDR1 is MNHEY and CDR2 is SVGEGT. V shed 4 bases, J shed 9 bases, and the junction held 4 bases outside the gene matches. This CDR3 region has 14 residues. CDR3 loop: CASSSSTGGSPLHF. Here the CDR3 DNA reads TGTGCCAGCAGTTCCTCGACAGGGGGTTCACCCCTCCACTTT.

The chain couples TRBV5-4 to TRBJ2-7; 12 bases line up with TRBD1. This CDR3 comprises 15 residues. From germline, CDR1 is SGHNT and CDR2 YYREEE (reference sequence). The ends lost 4 bases at V and 3 bases at J; junction bases unmatched: 5. This CDR3 reads CASSEGQGAYYEQYF. Here the CDR3 DNA reads TGTGCCAGCAGCGAGGGACAGGGGGCCTACTACGAGCAGTACTTC.

The rearrangement joins TRBV3-1 (or the pseudogene TRBV3-2) to TRBJ1-2; D is possibly TRBD1 (6 bases). CDR1 is LGHDT, CDR2 YNNKEL, per germline (reference sequence). This CDR3 region has 17 residues. Between the trimmed V and J ends, which lost 0 bases and 2 bases, there was a span of 16 bases. Here the CDR3 DNA reads TGTGCCAGCAGCCAAGATCTCTGGGGGGCGCGGAACTATGGCTACACCTTC. Translated: CASSQDLWGARNYGYTF.

This clone was observed once. This chain uses TRBV4-2 with TRBJ1-5; 9 nucleotides match TRBD1. Germline CDR1 is LGHNA and CDR2 is YNFKEQ. V lost 4 bases, J lost 6 bases, and 4 bases stayed unmatched. The CDR3 has 14 residues. CDR3 DNA: TGTGCCAGCAGCCTACAGGGGGCACGTCAGCCCCAGCATTTT. Amino acid sequence: CASSLQGARQPQHF.

V usage is TRBV7-2 and J usage is TRBJ2-3; perhaps TRBD1 as D (6 bases). CDR1 and CDR2 (germline): SGHTA, FQGNSA. The CDR3 sequence is 17 residues long. Deletions cut 5 bases from V and 0 bases from J, with 18 bases between. In DNA, the CDR3 is TGTGCCAGCAGCCCCGACGTCAACAGGGCTAGCACAGATACGCAGTATTTT. The encoded protein is CASSPDVNRASTDTQYF.

This rearrangement joins TRBV10-2 to TRBJ2-7; tentatively, D is TRBD2 (6 bases). The germline V and J ends were trimmed by 6 bases and 4 bases, with 19 bases remaining between them. The germline V gene has CDR1 WSHSY and CDR2 SAAADI. This CDR3 has 15 residues. The CDR3 region has the DNA TGCGCCAGCAGCGCCCCGGAGGGGTTAGGATACGAGCAGTACTTC. Translating gives CASSAPEGLGYEQYF.

The genes are TRBV7-2 and TRBJ2-1, with 7 bases aligning to TRBD1. The CDR3 sequence is 15 residues long. V lost 1 base to trimming and J lost 4 bases; unmatched junction nucleotides: 4. CDR1 is SGHTA, CDR2 FQGNSA, per germline. The CDR3 reads CASSLGGQYYNEQFF. The CDR3 DNA is TGTGCCAGCAGCTTAGGGGGACAGTATTACAATGAGCAGTTCTTC. The complete variable domain, with remaining parts taken from reference TRBV7-2 and TRBJ2-1, reads GAGVSQSPSNKVTEKGKDVELRCDPISGHTALYWYRQSLGQGLEFLIYFQGNSAPDKSGLPSDRFSAERTGGSVSTLTIQRTQQEDSAVYLCASSLGGQYYNEQFFGPGTRLTVL.

The chain joins TRBV5-1 to TRBJ1-2, with D hard to call. The germline CDR1 and CDR2 sequences are SGHRS and YFSETQ. Trimming took off 0 bases at V and 7 bases at J, with 7 bases between the two ends. CDR3 length equals 12 residues. CDR3 bases: TGCGCCAGCAGCTTGGAAGGGTTTGGCTACACCTTC. This encodes CASSLEGFGYTF.

The chain combines TRBV6-6 with TRBJ2-1; D call uncertain. The CDR3 loop spans 13 amino acids. Trimming stripped 0 bases from V and 10 bases from J, with 10 bases between. The germline CDR1 and CDR2 sequences are MNHNY and SVGAGI (reference sequence). CDR3 residues: CASSYSRSQEQFF. Written as DNA, the CDR3 is TGTGCCAGCAGTTACTCCCGTTCTCAGGAGCAGTTCTTC.

The chain has TRBV28 and TRBJ1-2; no reliable D call. Per the germline V gene, CDR1 is MDHEN and CDR2 is SYDVKM. This CDR3 comprises 12 residues. Trimming took 9 bases from V and 8 from J, leaving 16 bases between them. The CDR3 DNA reads as TGTGCCAGTGGAAATTTTCCCGAGGGCTACACCTTC. Translation: CASGNFPEGYTF.

In the case of this clone: This may be a read error, as it is one base from a much larger clone. The rearrangement uses TRBV3-1 (or the pseudogene TRBV3-2) and TRBJ2-7; D unclear. Germline V gene sequence: CDR1 LGHDT, CDR2 YNNKEL (reference sequence). This CDR3 is built from 11 residues. Trimming took off 5 bases at V and 3 bases at J, with 5 bases between the two ends. CDR3 coding DNA: TGTGCCAGCAGCTACAGCTACGAGCAGTACTTC. It yields the protein CASSYSYEQYF.

The chain combines TRBV27 with TRBJ1-2; 10 bases are shared with TRBD1. V gave up 6 bases and J gave up 8 bases; unmatched junction bases: 9. CDR3 length: 14 amino acids. Germline V gene lookup returns CDR1 MNHEY and CDR2 SMNVEV (reference sequence). CDR3 DNA sequence: TGTGCCAGCAGCCGATACGGACAGGGGGAAGGCTACACCTTC. It specifies CASSRYGQGEGYTF.

V and J are TRBV11-2 and TRBJ1-2, with 7 bases that match TRBD1. The CDR3 runs 16 residues. Germline-derived CDR1 and CDR2 are SGHAT and FQNNGV. J gave up 0 bases and V 1 base, and 5 bases lay outside the gene matches. CDR3: CASSLAQGWANYGYTF. CDR3 nucleotides: TGTGCCAGCAGCTTAGCACAGGGGTGGGCTAACTATGGCTACACCTTC.